This TCR beta chain was recorded in a study of patients and donors after allogeneic stem cell transplantation. This clonotype was seen only a few times. The CDR3 loop spans 15 amino acids. Germline V gene sequence: CDR1 LGHDT, CDR2 YNNKEL (reference sequence). Trimming removed 7 bases from V and 0 bases from J, with 13 bases in between. TCRdb re-analysed the RT-PCR reads in MiXCR, keeping a single row per CDR3 protein. The sample lists some 880,000 distinct CDR3 sequences; roughly 18% were seen once. The chain joins TRBV3-1 to TRBJ2-1; no reliable D call. The sequencing input was blood, either unsorted or a sorted T cell fraction (not recorded which). The origin of this receptor is a human donor who was either an allogeneic HSCT recipient or a stem cell or donor lymphocyte infusion donor (not recorded which). It is not recorded whose cells these are; they may come from a transplant donor. CDR3 in amino acids: CASTRSSSSYNEQFF. CDR3 nucleotides: TGTGCCAGCACCCGATCCTCAAGCTCCTACAATGAGCAGTTCTTC.